This T cell receptor beta chain was identified during a study of cytomegalovirus exposure and HLA in healthy donors. Each donor's status was that of a healthy bone marrow donor. The PCR was carried out with 60 Vbeta primers and 13 Jbeta primers. Under the authors' procedure: There were 80 million or so unique TCR beta chains by a later count, and approximately 10 million of them were shared. Sequencing used immunoSEQ multiplex PCR; TCRdb keeps in-frame clones, though not all of them. V and J calls plus clone size are reproduced from that table; the DNA served to infer D and trimming. The repertoire includes approximately 140,000 clones, around four fifths of them detected once, and around 3% sits in the top ten. As concerns this clone: Its antigen is undetermined.

CDR1 and CDR2 (germline): SQVTM, ANQGSEA. Trimming took 7 bases from V and 0 from J; bases not matched to a gene: 2. The CDR3 extends over 15 amino acids. Study-wide findings and caveats: In a later analysis, specific HLA alleles were associated with 15,000 to 20,000 TCR beta sequences at a 0.05 false discovery rate.

V is TRBV29-1 and J is TRBJ2-1; the match to TRBD2 covers 14 bases. The origin of this receptor is a boy younger than 10 in good health and CMV-seronegative. The sample comprised PBMCs. CDR3 sequence reads: CSAGTSGSSYNEQFF. The DNA of the CDR3 is TGCAGCGCGGGGACTAGCGGGAGCTCCTACAATGAGCAGTTCTTC.